The rows below give T cell receptor beta chains drawn from one sample of a study of long-term antiretroviral therapy in people with HIV. Assay used: immunoSEQ multiplex PCR; TCRdb lists only in-frame clones, some missing. The table has fewer than 20,000 clones, around 74% seen once. The sequencing used unsorted PBMCs, collected about 2.5 years before starting antiretroviral therapy. The receptors originated from a woman in her forties or fifties with HIV. The CDR3 runs from the conserved cysteine through the conserved F or W. Fields, in order: J gene, V gene, clone size, D gene, CDR3 DNA, CDR3 protein. D genes are given only for firm matches. Where a row states a size, it is once, few, many or the class of an expanded clone; other rows omit it.

TRBJ1-4 | TRBV30 | NA | NA | TGTGCCTGGACTAGTGCAACTAATGAAAAACTGTTTTTT | CAWTSATNEKLFF
TRBJ2-7 | TRBV7-9 | NA | TRBD1 | TGTGCCAGCACCTCCGGGACAGGGTTCTACGAGCAGTACTTC | CASTSGTGFYEQYF
TRBJ1-4 | TRBV5-1 | NA | NA | TGCGCCAGCAGCTTGGACGGGGGGCAAGGTGAAAAACTGTTTTTT | CASSLDGGQGEKLFF
TRBJ1-2 | TRBV6-5 | once | TRBD1 | TGTGCCAGCAGTCGTCAGGGACAGGGGGATCGAGGCTACACCTTC | CASSRQGQGDRGYTF
TRBJ1-5 | TRBV27 | NA | NA | TGTGCCAGCAGTCCAGGGTATAGCAATCAGCCCCAGCATTTT | CASSPGYSNQPQHF
TRBJ2-7 | TRBV19 | NA | NA | TGTGCCAGCAAAACTGACGGTTCCTACAAGCAGTACTTC | CASKTDGSYKQYF
TRBJ1-3 | TRBV27 | once | NA | TGTGCCAGCAGTCCCATAGGGGACTCTGGAAACACCATATATTTT | CASSPIGDSGNTIYF
TRBJ1-2 | TRBV2 | NA | TRBD1 | TGTGCCAGCAGTTTAACCATGACAGGGCAGGATGGCTACACCTTC | CASSLTMTGQDGYTF
TRBJ1-6 | TRBV15 | NA | NA | TGTGCCACCGGTAGGCGACCGAGCTCCTATAATTCACCCCTCCACTTT | CATGRRPSSYNSPLHF
TRBJ2-3 | TRBV5-1 | NA | TRBD2 | TGCGCCAGCGGGTCGGGGGGGCCAGATACGCAGTATTTT | CASGSGGPDTQYF
TRBJ2-5 | TRBV4-1 | NA | NA | TGCGCCAGCAGCCTCCTCTTAGGGCAAGAGACCCAGTACTTC | CASSLLLGQETQYF
TRBJ1-6 | TRBV27 | NA | NA | TGTGCCAGCAGTTTAATGCCGGGCGGTCGATCACCCCTCCACTTT | CASSLMPGGRSPLHF
TRBJ2-7 | TRBV7-3 | NA | TRBD1 | TGTGCCAGCAGCGTTGGTGGACAGGGCTACGAGCAGTACTTC | CASSVGGQGYEQYF
TRBJ2-6 | TRBV6-4 | NA | NA | TGTGCCAGCAGCGCAGTCTCTGGGGCCAACGTCCTGACTTTC | CASSAVSGANVLTF
TRBJ2-2 | TRBV2 | NA | TRBD1 | TGTGCCAGCAGGGGACAGGGGAAGAACACCGGGGAGCTGTTTTTT | CASRGQGKNTGELFF
TRBJ1-1 | TRBV7-9 | NA | NA | TGTGCCAGCAGCTTAATCCACACTGAAGCTTTCTTT | CASSLIHTEAFF
TRBJ1-2 | TRBV6-1 | NA | TRBD1 | TGTGCCAGCCTCCCGACAGGGCCGGGTGGCTACACCTTC | CASLPTGPGGYTF
TRBJ2-2 | TRBV4-1 | NA | NA | TGCGCCAGCAGCCCCCGTGGGGGGGCGACCGGGGAGCTGTTTTTT | CASSPRGGATGELFF
TRBJ2-1 | TRBV12-5 | NA | TRBD1 | TGTGCTAGTGGACCGGGACAGGGCCACAATGAGCAGTTCTTC | CASGPGQGHNEQFF
TRBJ1-5 | TRBV10-2 | NA | NA | TGCGCCAGCCGGGACATAAATCAGCCCCAGCATTTT | CASRDINQPQHF
TRBJ1-1 | TRBV19 | NA | NA | TGTGCCAGTAGTTCCGGACTGAACACTGAAGCTTTCTTT | CASSSGLNTEAFF